The sequence of this T cell receptor (beta chain) was determined in a study of early T cells in non-severe SARS-CoV-2 infection. There are many counts of this clonotype. Using its own MiXCR run on the 5' RACE reads, TCRdb lists one record per CDR3 protein. Altogether under 35,000 distinct CDR3 sequences are present, 5% to 7% being singletons, with the ten largest covering 20% to 25%. The CDR3 is made up of 14 amino acids. V lost 1 base to trimming and J lost 3 bases, with 9 bases between them. From germline, CDR1 is LGHDT and CDR2 YNNKEL (reference sequence). The sample comprised whole blood. The origin of this receptor is an adult who was a healthcare worker with PCR-confirmed SARS-CoV-2 infection or an uninfected control (not recorded which). The V and J genes are TRBV3-1 and TRBJ1-2; no firm D call. CDR3 amino acids: CASSQGPGHYGYTF. For the CDR3, the DNA is TGTGCCAGCAGCCAAGGTCCGGGCCACTATGGCTACACCTTC. The entire variable domain, with the rest obtained from reference TRBV3-1 and TRBJ1-2, is as follows: DTAVSQTPKYLVTQMGNDKSIKCEQNLGHDTMYWYKQDSKKFLKIMFSYNNKELIINETVPNRFSPKSPDKAHLNLHINSLELGDSAVYFCASSQGPGHYGYTFGSGTRLTVV.